The 15 T cell receptor beta chains listed next were all sequenced from one sample in a study of blood T cell repertoires in COVID-19. The table came from immunoSEQ multiplex PCR; TCRdb's copy has only in-frame clones and leaves some out. The repertoire includes tens of thousands of clones, roughly 87% of them detected once, and about 16% sits in the top ten. Sample: peripheral blood. The source of these receptors is a human donor with active COVID-19. The donor label of this sample is uncertain.

The chain recombines TRBV4-1 with TRBJ1-5; D is unresolved. Germline V CDR1 and CDR2: MGHRA, YSYEKL. The CDR3 runs 13 residues. Trimming removed 0 bases from V and 10 bases from J, with 10 bases in between. The CDR3 sequence is CASSQDFRFPQHF. Written as DNA, the CDR3 is TGCGCCAGCAGCCAAGATTTCCGGTTCCCCCAGCATTTT.

The V gene is TRBV5-4, the J gene TRBJ2-5; 8 nucleotides match TRBD2. The J segment lost 1 base and the V segment lost 4 bases, leaving 12 bases of the junction unmatched. The germline V gene encodes CDR1 SGHNT and CDR2 YYREEE (reference sequence). The length of the CDR3 is 17 residues. The CDR3 region has the DNA TGTGCCAGCAGCCCCTCTGGGCGGGGGGTCGGCCAAGAGACCCAGTACTTC. Translated: CASSPSGRGVGQETQYF.

The V and J genes are TRBV6-5 and TRBJ1-6; 10 bases are shared with TRBD1. The CDR3 covers 15 residues. CDR1 and CDR2 from the germline V gene are MNHEY and SVGAGI. The junction had 7 bases not matched to a gene; V was cut back by 6 bases and J by 8 bases. CDR3 amino acids: CASRAGTGVDSPLHF. DNA for the CDR3: TGTGCCAGCAGGGCCGGGACAGGGGTTGATTCACCCCTCCACTTT.

The chain is built from TRBV6-2 or TRBV6-3 and TRBJ1-2, with TRBD1 identical over 7 bases. The CDR3 has 14 residues. The V and J ends lost 6 bases and 0 bases, in that order; junction bases with no gene match: 4. Germline CDR1 MNHEY, CDR2 SVGEGT. The CDR3 is CASSKQGTNYGYTF. CDR3 nucleotide sequence: TGTGCCAGCAGCAAACAGGGGACTAACTATGGCTACACCTTC.

V usage is TRBV5-4 and J usage is TRBJ1-4; 7 bases agree with TRBD1. Germline-derived CDR1 and CDR2 are SGHNT and YYREEE (reference sequence). Trimming removed 4 bases from V and 10 bases from J; junction bases left unmatched: 13. The CDR3 length is 15 residues. The DNA of the CDR3 is TGTGCCAGCAGCGGGGGGACAGACCCTAGTGGAAAACTGTTTTTT. Translating it yields CASSGGTDPSGKLFF.

This clone appeared a few times. In DNA, the CDR3 is TGTGCCATCAGTGAGTCTGGGGTCCTAGCCCCTAATGAGCAGTTCTTC. It is translated as CAISESGVLAPNEQFF. This chain joins TRBV10-3 and TRBJ2-1, with a possible D match to TRBD2 (5 bases). Germline V lookup: CDR1 ENHRY, CDR2 SYGVKD. V dropped 0 bases and J dropped 7 bases, with 16 bases sitting between them. The CDR3 loop spans 16 amino acids.

The chain joins TRBV7-2 to TRBJ2-5; 12 bases are a match to TRBD2. This CDR3 region has 20 residues. CDR1 SGHTA and CDR2 FQGNSA come from the germline V gene. The trim removed 0 bases at V and 0 bases at J, leaving 11 bases unmatched. The DNA for the CDR3 is TGTGCCAGCAGCTTAGCGCCAGCTACTAGCGGGGGGTACTACCAAGAGACCCAGTACTTC. It yields the protein CASSLAPATSGGYYQETQYF.

The chain employs TRBV4-2 and TRBJ2-1; 8 bases match TRBD2. V shed 0 bases, J shed 4 bases, and the junction held 11 bases outside the gene matches. The CDR3 extends over 18 amino acids. CDR1 is LGHNA, CDR2 YNFKEQ, per germline. Here the CDR3 DNA reads TGTGCCAGCAGCCAAGAACGGGCGGGGGGTGACAGATACAATGAGCAGTTCTTC. Translation: CASSQERAGGDRYNEQFF.

The V and J genes are TRBV7-8 and TRBJ2-5; unclear D gene. The length of the CDR3 is 14 residues. Trimming pared 1 base from V and 2 bases from J, leaving 8 bases between. Germline V gives CDR1 SGHVS, CDR2 FQNEAQ. CDR3 residues: CASSLDGFQETQYF. The CDR3 nucleotides read TGTGCCAGCAGCTTAGACGGGTTTCAAGAGACCCAGTACTTC.

This clone was seen only a few times. The chain employs TRBV15 and TRBJ2-1; 8 bases align to TRBD2. CDR1 is LNHNV and CDR2 is YYDKDF in the germline V gene (reference sequence). The length of the CDR3 is 14 residues. V trimming: 8 bases; J trimming: 8 bases; junction bases outside the gene matches: 11. The CDR3 sequence: CATESLAGPDEQFF. The CDR3 region has the DNA TGTGCCACCGAATCATTAGCGGGGCCGGATGAGCAGTTCTTC.

The chain is built from TRBV5-1 and TRBJ2-2; 8 nucleotides match TRBD1. V dropped 0 bases and J dropped 8; count of bases not matched to a gene: 9. CDR1 is SGHRS, CDR2 YFSETQ, per germline. The CDR3 has 16 residues. DNA of the CDR3: TGCGCCAGCAGCTTGGGGGACAGGCCAGCGACGGGGGAGCTGTTTTTT. Amino acids: CASSLGDRPATGELFF.

The chain carries TRBV19 and TRBJ2-3; 7 nucleotides align to TRBD1. Trimming removed 10 bases from V and 3 bases from J; junction bases left unmatched: 19. CDR1 and CDR2 (germline): LNHDA, SQIVND (reference sequence). CDR3 length equals 17 residues. CDR3 nucleotide sequence: TGTGCCACCGCGGACAACAGGGGCTCGTTTGGAACAGATACGCAGTATTTT. Protein sequence: CATADNRGSFGTDTQYF.

The chain uses TRBV3-1 (or the pseudogene TRBV3-2) and TRBJ1-5; D unresolved. Trimming stripped 1 base from V and 5 bases from J, with 3 bases between. The CDR3 has 12 amino acids. The germline CDR1 and CDR2 sequences are LGHDT and YNNKEL (reference sequence). The CDR3 nucleotides read TGTGCCAGCAGCCAAGCGTATCAGCCCCAGCATTTT. Its protein product is CASSQAYQPQHF.

The rearrangement uses TRBV24-1 and TRBJ2-5, with 7 nucleotides matching TRBD1. Looked up from germline, CDR1 is KGHDR and CDR2 is SFDVKD. With 3 bases clipped from V and 2 bases from J, the junction kept 8 bases outside the gene matches. The CDR3 is made up of 16 amino acids. The CDR3 protein is CATSDAEWTGQETQYF. The CDR3 coding sequence is TGTGCCACCAGTGATGCGGAATGGACAGGACAAGAGACCCAGTACTTC.

The genes are TRBV4-1 and TRBJ2-7; 7 positions match TRBD1. There are 16 residues in the CDR3. Germline loops: CDR1 MGHRA, CDR2 YSYEKL. V shed 6 bases, J shed 2 bases, and the junction held 13 bases outside the gene matches. The CDR3 nucleotides read TGCGCCAGCAGTCGGCAGACGACAGGGCTTACCTACGAGCAGTACTTC. This gives the protein CASSRQTTGLTYEQYF.